This T cell receptor (beta chain) was retrieved from a study of CXCR3 chemokines and chemotherapy response in bladder cancer. This clonotype was seen ten or more times. In germline, CDR1 is MNHEY, CDR2 SMNVEV (reference sequence). V was trimmed by 3 bases and J by 3 bases, leaving 10 bases between them. The CDR3 consists of 14 residues. MiXCR, run by TCRdb on the PCR reads, gives a single entry per CDR3 protein. This table holds over 10,000 distinct CDR3 sequences, 12% found once. This chain uses TRBV27 with TRBJ2-3; D might be TRBD1 or TRBD2, each matching 5 bases. The clonotype comes from a human donor with bladder cancer that did not respond to neoadjuvant chemotherapy. The specimen was collected from a patient whose treatment included neoadjuvant chemotherapy. CDR3 in amino acids: CASSLGRETDTQYF. In nucleotides, the CDR3 is TGTGCCAGCAGTTTGGGCAGGGAGACAGATACGCAGTATTTT.